This entry describes one T cell receptor beta chain. CDR3 length: 14 amino acids. CDR1 is SQVTM and CDR2 is ANQGSEA in the germline V gene. The second PCR ran about 6 to 12 cycles with a sample-barcoded 5' primer and J-beta primers. TCRdb redid the calling of the 5' RACE reads with MiXCR, one entry per CDR3 protein. Of some 370,000 distinct CDR3 sequences in the sample, about 49% are singletons; the top ten hold 45% to 65%. The record originates from a study of blood T cells in healthy people across ages. Across the study: Researchers report that template switching captured about one barcoded beta molecule per two T cells.

There were at least 5.5 micrograms of total RNA extracted from every sample. Sequencing input: blood. The receptor was isolated from a man aged 55-75 years in good health. This chain uses TRBV29-1 with TRBJ2-4, with 10 bases lining up with TRBD1. The DNA matches TRBJ2-7 better at its end, which makes the J call doubtful. The CDR3 loop reads CSAKLATGGLEQYF. As DNA, the CDR3 is TGCAGCGCGAAACTGGCGACAGGGGGCCTCGAGCAGTACTTC.